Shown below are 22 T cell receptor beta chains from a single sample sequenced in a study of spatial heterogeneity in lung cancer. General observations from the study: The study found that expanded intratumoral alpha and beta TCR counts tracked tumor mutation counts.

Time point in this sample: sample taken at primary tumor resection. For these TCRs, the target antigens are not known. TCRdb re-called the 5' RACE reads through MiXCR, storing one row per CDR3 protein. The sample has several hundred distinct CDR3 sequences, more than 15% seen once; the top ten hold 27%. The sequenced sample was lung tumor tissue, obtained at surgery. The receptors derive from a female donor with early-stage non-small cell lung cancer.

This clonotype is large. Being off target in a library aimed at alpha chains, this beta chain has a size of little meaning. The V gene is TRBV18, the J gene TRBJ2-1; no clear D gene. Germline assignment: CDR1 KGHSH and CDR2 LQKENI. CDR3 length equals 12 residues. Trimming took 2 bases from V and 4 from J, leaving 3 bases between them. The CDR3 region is CASSPGYNEQFF. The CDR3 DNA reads TGTGCCAGCTCACCAGGGTACAATGAGCAGTTCTTC. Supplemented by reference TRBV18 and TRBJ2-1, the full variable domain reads NAGVMQNPRHLVRRRGQEARLRCSPMKGHSHVYWYRQLPEEGLKFMVYLQKENIIDESGMPKERFSAEFPKEGPSILRIQQVVRGDSAAYFCASSPGYNEQFFGPGTRLTVL.

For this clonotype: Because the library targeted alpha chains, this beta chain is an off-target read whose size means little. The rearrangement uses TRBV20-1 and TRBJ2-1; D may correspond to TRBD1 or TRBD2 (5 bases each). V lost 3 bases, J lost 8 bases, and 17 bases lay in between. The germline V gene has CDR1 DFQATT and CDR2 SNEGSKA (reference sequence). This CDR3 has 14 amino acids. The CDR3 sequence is CSARIPGPADEQFF. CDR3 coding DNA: TGCAGTGCTAGGATCCCGGGGCCGGCGGATGAGCAGTTCTTC.

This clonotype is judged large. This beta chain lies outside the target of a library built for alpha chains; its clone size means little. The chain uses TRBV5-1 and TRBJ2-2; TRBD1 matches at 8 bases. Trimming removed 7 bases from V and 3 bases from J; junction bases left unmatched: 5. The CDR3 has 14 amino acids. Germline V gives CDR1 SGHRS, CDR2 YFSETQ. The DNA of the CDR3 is TGCGCCAGCGGACAGGGTGGTGACACCGGGGAGCTGTTTTTT. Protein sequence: CASGQGGDTGELFF.

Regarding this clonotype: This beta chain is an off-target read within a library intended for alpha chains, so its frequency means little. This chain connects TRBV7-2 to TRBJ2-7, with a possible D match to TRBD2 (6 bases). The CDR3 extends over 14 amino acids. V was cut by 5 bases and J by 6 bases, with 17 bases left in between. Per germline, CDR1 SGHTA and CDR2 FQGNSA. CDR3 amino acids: CASSPRSLGGEQYF. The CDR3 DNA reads TGTGCCAGCAGCCCCCGGTCGCTGGGAGGCGAGCAGTACTTC.

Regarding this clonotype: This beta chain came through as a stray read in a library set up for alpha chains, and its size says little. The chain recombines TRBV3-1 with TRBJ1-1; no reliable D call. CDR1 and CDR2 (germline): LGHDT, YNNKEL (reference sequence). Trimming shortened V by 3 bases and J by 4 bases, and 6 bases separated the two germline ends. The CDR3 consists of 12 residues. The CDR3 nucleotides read TGTGCCAGCAGCCATTTTAGCACTGAAGCTTTCTTT. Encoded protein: CASSHFSTEAFF.

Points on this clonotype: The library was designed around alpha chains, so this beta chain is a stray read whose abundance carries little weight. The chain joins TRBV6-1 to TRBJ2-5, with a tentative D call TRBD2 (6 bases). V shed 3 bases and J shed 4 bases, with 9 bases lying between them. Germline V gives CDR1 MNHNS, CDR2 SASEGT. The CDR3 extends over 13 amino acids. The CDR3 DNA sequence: TGTGCCAGCAGTGAGCTGCGGGGAGAGACCCAGTACTTC. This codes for CASSELRGETQYF.

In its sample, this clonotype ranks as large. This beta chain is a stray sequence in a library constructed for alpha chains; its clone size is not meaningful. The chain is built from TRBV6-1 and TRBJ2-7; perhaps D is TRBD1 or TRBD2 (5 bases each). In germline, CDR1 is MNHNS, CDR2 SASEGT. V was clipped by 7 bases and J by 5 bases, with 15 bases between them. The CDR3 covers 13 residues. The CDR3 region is CASKWGPTDEQYF. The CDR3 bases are TGTGCCAGCAAATGGGGACCAACGGACGAGCAGTACTTC.

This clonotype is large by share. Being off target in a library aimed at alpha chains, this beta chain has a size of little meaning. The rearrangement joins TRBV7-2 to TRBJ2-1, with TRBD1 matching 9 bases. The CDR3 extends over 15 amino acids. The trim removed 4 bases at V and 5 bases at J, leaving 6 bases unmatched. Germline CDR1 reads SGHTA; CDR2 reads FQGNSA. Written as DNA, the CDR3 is TGTGCCAGCAGCTCAGGGACAGGGAGCCACAATGAGCAGTTCTTC. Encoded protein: CASSSGTGSHNEQFF.

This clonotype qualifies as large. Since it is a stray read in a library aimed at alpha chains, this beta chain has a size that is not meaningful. CDR3 bases: TGTGCCAGCACCCGGGACTTTACAGATACGCAGTATTTT. Translating it yields CASTRDFTDTQYF. The chain links TRBV6-2 or TRBV6-3 to TRBJ2-3; D might be TRBD2 (6 bases). Trimming removed 7 bases from V and 3 bases from J, with 11 bases in between. Germline V gene lookup returns CDR1 MNHEY and CDR2 SVGEGT. The CDR3 runs to 13 residues.

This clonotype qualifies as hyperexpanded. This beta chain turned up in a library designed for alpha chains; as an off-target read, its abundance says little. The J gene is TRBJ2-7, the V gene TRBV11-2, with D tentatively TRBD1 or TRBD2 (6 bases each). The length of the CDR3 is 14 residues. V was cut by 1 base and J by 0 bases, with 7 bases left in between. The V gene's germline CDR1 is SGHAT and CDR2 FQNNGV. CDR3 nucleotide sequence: TGTGCCAGCAGCTTAGGGGGGGCCTCCTACGAGCAGTACTTC. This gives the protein CASSLGGASYEQYF.

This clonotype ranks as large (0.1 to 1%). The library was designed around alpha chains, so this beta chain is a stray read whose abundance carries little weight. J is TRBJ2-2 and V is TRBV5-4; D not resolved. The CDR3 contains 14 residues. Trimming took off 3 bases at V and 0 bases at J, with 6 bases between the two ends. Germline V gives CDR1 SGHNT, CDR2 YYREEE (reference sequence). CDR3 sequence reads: CASSSDPNTGELFF. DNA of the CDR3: TGTGCCAGCAGCTCGGACCCGAACACCGGGGAGCTGTTTTTT.

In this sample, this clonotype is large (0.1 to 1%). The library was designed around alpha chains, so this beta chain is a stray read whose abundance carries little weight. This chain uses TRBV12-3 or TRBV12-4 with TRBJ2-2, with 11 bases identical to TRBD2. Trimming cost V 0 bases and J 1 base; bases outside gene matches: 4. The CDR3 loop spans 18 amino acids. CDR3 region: CASSLALGLAGNTGELFF. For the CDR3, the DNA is TGTGCCAGCAGTTTAGCGCTAGGACTAGCGGGGAACACCGGGGAGCTGTTTTTT.

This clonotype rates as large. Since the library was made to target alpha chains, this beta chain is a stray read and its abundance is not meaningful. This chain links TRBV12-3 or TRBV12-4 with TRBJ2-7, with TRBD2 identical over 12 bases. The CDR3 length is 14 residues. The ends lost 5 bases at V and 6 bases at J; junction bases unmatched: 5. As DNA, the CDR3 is TGTGCCAGCAGTACAGGACTAGCGGGGACCGAGCAGTACTTC. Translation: CASSTGLAGTEQYF.

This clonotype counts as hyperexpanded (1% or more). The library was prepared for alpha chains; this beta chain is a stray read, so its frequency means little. DNA for the CDR3: TGTGCCAGCAGTCCCTTAGGCCCCGAGAGGAAGGCTTTCTGGACCCAGTACTTC. This gives the protein CASSPLGPERKAFWTQYF. The V call is TRBV6-6, the J call TRBJ2-5; D call uncertain. The CDR3 is 18 residues long. V lost 5 bases to trimming and J lost 7 bases, with 29 bases between them. Germline V gives CDR1 MNHNY, CDR2 SVGAGI (reference sequence).

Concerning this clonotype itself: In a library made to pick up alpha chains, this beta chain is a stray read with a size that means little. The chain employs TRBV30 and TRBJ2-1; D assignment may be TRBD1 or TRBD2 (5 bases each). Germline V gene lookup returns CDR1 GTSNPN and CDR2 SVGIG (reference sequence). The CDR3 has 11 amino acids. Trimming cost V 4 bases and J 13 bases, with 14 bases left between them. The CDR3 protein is CAWNDGAAQFF. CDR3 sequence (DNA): TGTGCCTGGAACGACGGGGCCGCCCAGTTCTTC.

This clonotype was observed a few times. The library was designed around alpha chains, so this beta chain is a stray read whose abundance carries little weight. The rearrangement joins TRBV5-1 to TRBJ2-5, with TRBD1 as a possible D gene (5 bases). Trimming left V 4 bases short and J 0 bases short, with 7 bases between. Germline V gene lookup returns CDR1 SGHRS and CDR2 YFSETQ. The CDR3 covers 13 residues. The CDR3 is CASSPDNQETQYF. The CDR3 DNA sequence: TGCGCCAGCAGCCCGGACAACCAAGAGACCCAGTACTTC.

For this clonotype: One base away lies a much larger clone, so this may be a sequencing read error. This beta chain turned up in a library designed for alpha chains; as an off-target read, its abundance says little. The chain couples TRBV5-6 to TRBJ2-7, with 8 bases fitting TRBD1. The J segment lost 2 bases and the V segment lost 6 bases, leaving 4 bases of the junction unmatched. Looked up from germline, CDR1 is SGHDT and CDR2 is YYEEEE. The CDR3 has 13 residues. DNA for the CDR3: TGTGCCAGCATAGGGACAGGAACCTACGAGCAGTACTTC. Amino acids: CASIGTGTYEQYF.

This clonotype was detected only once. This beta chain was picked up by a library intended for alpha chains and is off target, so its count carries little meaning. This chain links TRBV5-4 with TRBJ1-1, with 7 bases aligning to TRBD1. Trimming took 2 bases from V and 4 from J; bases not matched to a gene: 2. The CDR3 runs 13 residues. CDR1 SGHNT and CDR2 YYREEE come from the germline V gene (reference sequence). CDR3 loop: CASSLQGSTEAFF. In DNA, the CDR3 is TGTGCCAGCAGCTTACAGGGGAGCACTGAAGCTTTCTTT. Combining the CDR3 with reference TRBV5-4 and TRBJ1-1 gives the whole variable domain ETGVTQSPTHLIKTRGQQVTLRCSSQSGHNTVSWYQQALGQGPQFIFQYYREEENGRGNFPPRFSGLQFPNYSSELNVNALELDDSALYLCASSLQGSTEAFFGQGTRLTVV.

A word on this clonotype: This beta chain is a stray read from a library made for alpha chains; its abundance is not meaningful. This CDR3 reads CASSPGDVETQYF. The CDR3 DNA reads TGTGCCAGCAGCCCAGGGGACGTTGAGACCCAGTACTTC. This chain uses TRBV7-2 with TRBJ2-5, with D possibly being TRBD1 (6 bases). This CDR3 contains 13 residues. Germline V lookup: CDR1 SGHTA, CDR2 FQGNSA. V was cut by 5 bases and J by 5 bases, with 12 bases left in between.

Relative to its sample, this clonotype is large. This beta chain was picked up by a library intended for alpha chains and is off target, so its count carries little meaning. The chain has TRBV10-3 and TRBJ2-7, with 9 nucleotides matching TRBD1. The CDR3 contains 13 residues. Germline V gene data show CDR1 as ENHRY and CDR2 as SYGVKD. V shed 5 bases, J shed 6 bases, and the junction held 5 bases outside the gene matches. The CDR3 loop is CAISPGQGLEQYF. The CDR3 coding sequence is TGTGCCATCAGTCCGGGACAGGGCCTCGAGCAGTACTTC.

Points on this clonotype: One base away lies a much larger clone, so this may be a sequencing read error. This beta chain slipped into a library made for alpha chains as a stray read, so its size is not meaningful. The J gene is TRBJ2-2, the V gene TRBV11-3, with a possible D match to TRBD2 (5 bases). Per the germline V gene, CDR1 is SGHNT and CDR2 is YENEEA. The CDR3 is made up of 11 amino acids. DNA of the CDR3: TGTGCCAGCAGCTTTCCCGGGGAGCCGTTTTTT. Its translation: CASSFPGEPFF.

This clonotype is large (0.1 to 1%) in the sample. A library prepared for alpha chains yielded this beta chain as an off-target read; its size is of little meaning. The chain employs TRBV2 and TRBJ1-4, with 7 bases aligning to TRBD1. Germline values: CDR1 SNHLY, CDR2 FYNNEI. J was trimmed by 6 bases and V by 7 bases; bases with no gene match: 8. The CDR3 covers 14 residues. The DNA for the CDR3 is TGTGCCAGCAAAGGGAGACAGGGTTATGAAAAACTGTTTTTT. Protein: CASKGRQGYEKLFF.